This T cell receptor beta chain appears in the sequencing data of a study of blood T cell repertoires in COVID-19. Looking at the study overall: Samples representing acute and convalescent COVID-19 were sourced from the United States, Italy and Spain. In each case, the material was cDNA or gDNA derived from T cells, B-cell-depleted T cells, or PBMCs.

Some clones are missing from TCRdb's copy, which holds only in-frame ones; the method was immunoSEQ multiplex PCR. The sample records 200,000 to 250,000 clones, 70% to 90% being singletons. This TCR came from a woman between 70 and 85 years old with COVID-19, enrolled during active disease. The sequencing sample was made of peripheral blood.

The CDR3 sequence: CASSRGGEPKLFF. CDR3 nucleotides: TGTGCCAGCAGCCGAGGGGGCGAACCAAAACTGTTTTTT. V usage is TRBV7-9 and J usage is TRBJ1-4; 7 nucleotides agree with TRBD1. The CDR3 has 13 residues. Germline V gene data show CDR1 as SEHNR and CDR2 as FQNEAQ (reference sequence). V shed 5 bases and J 10 bases; nucleotides not matched to a gene: 7.